Listed here are 30 T cell receptor beta chains from one sample, sequenced in a study of cytomegalovirus exposure and HLA in healthy donors. This PCR relied on a set of 60 Vbeta primers and 13 Jbeta primers. Repertoires were generated with immunoSEQ multiplex PCR, while TCRdb's copy carries only in-frame clones and drops some. The sample consists of 150,000 to 200,000 clones, over 70% of them appearing once. Sequenced sample: PBMCs. All receptors come from a male donor in good health and CMV-seropositive.

This clone was detected only a few times. The CDR3 DNA reads as TGTGCCAGCAGTTACAGTACGTGGGGGCTCAACGCTGAAGCTTTCTTT. This encodes CASSYSTWGLNAEAFF. The chain recombines TRBV6-5 with TRBJ1-1; the D gene is possibly TRBD1 (6 bases). Germline lookup yields CDR1 MNHEY and CDR2 SVGAGI. Trimming took 2 bases from V and 6 from J, leaving 19 bases between them. The CDR3 is made up of 16 amino acids.

V is TRBV19 and J is TRBJ2-3; the match to TRBD1 covers 7 bases. V shed 5 bases, J shed 2 bases, and the junction held 10 bases outside the gene matches. CDR1 LNHDA and CDR2 SQIVND come from the germline V gene (reference sequence). The CDR3 has 16 residues. The CDR3 is CASSPVQGRSTDTQYF. CDR3 sequence (DNA): TGTGCCAGTAGTCCGGTACAGGGGAGATCCACAGATACGCAGTATTTT.

The rearrangement links TRBV2 to TRBJ1-2; D unclear. V shed 3 bases and J shed 0 bases, with 11 bases lying between them. The CDR3 runs 15 residues. Germline-derived CDR1 and CDR2 are SNHLY and FYNNEI. The CDR3 nucleotides are TGTGCCAGCAGTGACTCCGGAGCACCTAACTATGGCTACACCTTC. It encodes CASSDSGAPNYGYTF.

The chain is built from TRBV11-2 and TRBJ2-7, with D perhaps TRBD1 (6 bases). Germline CDR1 is SGHAT and CDR2 is FQNNGV. V dropped 2 bases and J dropped 6 bases, with 20 bases sitting between them. The CDR3 extends over 16 amino acids. CDR3 loop: CASSLPIDRQSPEQYF. CDR3 bases: TGTGCCAGCAGCTTACCCATCGACAGGCAATCCCCCGAGCAGTACTTC.

The chain links TRBV11-2 to TRBJ2-7; D remains unclear. The CDR3 is made up of 12 amino acids. V lost 2 bases and J 5 bases, leaving 7 bases between the germline ends. Germline CDR1 is SGHAT and CDR2 is FQNNGV. The CDR3, as DNA: TGTGCCAGCAGCTTAAGTAGAAACGAGCAGTACTTC. Protein sequence: CASSLSRNEQYF.

The chain uses TRBV5-5 and TRBJ2-6, with D uncertain. The germline CDR1 and CDR2 sequences are SGHKS and YYEKEE (reference sequence). CDR3 size: 15 residues. V gave up 4 bases and J gave up 0 bases, with 8 bases separating them. The CDR3 DNA sequence: TGTGCCAGCAGCCAAGACAACTCTGGGGCCAACGTCCTGACTTTC. Its protein product is CASSQDNSGANVLTF. The full variable domain, in which reference TRBV5-5 and TRBJ2-6 provide the parts outside the CDR3, is DAGVTQSPTHLIKTRGQQVTLRCSPISGHKSVSWYQQVLGQGPQFIFQYYEKEERGRGNFPDRFSARQFPNYSSELNVNALLLGDSALYLCASSQDNSGANVLTFGAGSRLTVL.

V and J are TRBV15 and TRBJ2-5, with 7 nucleotides matching TRBD2. The CDR3 is 12 residues long. In germline, CDR1 is LNHNV, CDR2 YYDKDF (reference sequence). Trimming removed 3 bases from V and 7 bases from J; junction bases left unmatched: 2. The CDR3 coding sequence is TGTGCCACCAGCAGGACTAGCCCGACCCAGTACTTC. This sequence encodes CATSRTSPTQYF.

This chain connects TRBV7-2 to TRBJ1-5; 7 bases agree with TRBD1. Germline CDR1 is SGHTA and CDR2 is FQGNSA. CDR3 length: 13 residues. J was trimmed by 5 bases and V by 4 bases; bases with no gene match: 2. The CDR3 DNA reads TGTGCCAGCAGCTACAGGGGCGATCAGCCCCAGCATTTT. Amino acids: CASSYRGDQPQHF. Complete variable domain (other parts from reference TRBV7-2 and TRBJ1-5): GAGVSQSPSNKVTEKGKDVELRCDPISGHTALYWYRQSLGQGLEFLIYFQGNSAPDKSGLPSDRFSAERTGGSVSTLTIQRTQQEDSAVYLCASSYRGDQPQHFGDGTRLSIL.

This clone was seen just once. The chain uses TRBV5-6 and TRBJ1-1, with 7 bases that match TRBD1. The junction had 4 bases not matched to a gene; V was cut back by 4 bases and J by 4 bases. Per the germline V gene, CDR1 is SGHDT and CDR2 is YYEEEE. The CDR3 totals 13 residues. The DNA for the CDR3 is TGTGCCAGCAGCCCAGGGACAGCCACTGAAGCTTTCTTT. Protein sequence: CASSPGTATEAFF.

The chain recombines TRBV27 with TRBJ1-1; tentatively, D is TRBD1 (5 bases). Per the germline V gene, CDR1 is MNHEY and CDR2 is SMNVEV (reference sequence). V was cut by 1 base and J by 0 bases, with 9 bases left in between. The CDR3 runs to 15 residues. In DNA form, the CDR3 reads TGTGCCAGCAGTTTATTGGGGGGGTTGAACACTGAAGCTTTCTTT. Its translation is CASSLLGGLNTEAFF.

For this clone: A read error may produce the germline difference seen at one junction end. The chain links TRBV7-9 to TRBJ2-5; TRBD2 aligns across 8 bases. The CDR3 is made up of 16 amino acids. Germline CDR1 and CDR2: SEHNR and FQNEAQ (reference sequence). The chain's CDR3 is CANSLEAGALQETQYF. The DNA for the CDR3 is TGTGCCAACAGCTTAGAAGCGGGGGCACTCCAAGAGACCCAGTACTTC.

The J gene is TRBJ1-2, the V gene TRBV19; 10 nucleotides line up with TRBD1. CDR1 is LNHDA, CDR2 SQIVND, per germline (reference sequence). Losses at the gene ends were 3 bases for V and 4 bases for J; bases not matched to a gene: 5. This CDR3 has 15 residues. The CDR3 bases are TGTGCCAGTAGTATCGACAGGGGGCCTGGCTATGGCTACACCTTC. Protein sequence: CASSIDRGPGYGYTF.

The chain employs TRBV7-3 and TRBJ2-7; 7 bases align to TRBD1. Germline CDR1 SGHTA, CDR2 FQGTGA. V lost 5 bases and J lost 4; bases outside the gene matches: 5. The CDR3 extends over 13 amino acids. The CDR3 is CASSRDRSYEQYF. As DNA, the CDR3 is TGTGCCAGCAGCCGGGACAGATCTTACGAGCAGTACTTC.

The chain recombines TRBV5-1 with TRBJ1-2; possible D gene TRBD1, 5 bases. The CDR3 contains 14 residues. Germline CDR1 reads SGHRS; CDR2 reads YFSETQ. Trimming pared 1 base from V and 2 bases from J, leaving 9 bases between. The CDR3, as DNA: TGCGCCAGCAGCTTGAGTCCAGGGAACTATGGCTACACCTTC. Translated: CASSLSPGNYGYTF.

CDR3 in amino acids: CASSQAPVRGNAYGYTF. For the CDR3, the DNA is TGCGCCAGCAGCCAAGCCCCAGTGAGAGGGAACGCCTATGGCTACACCTTC. J is TRBJ1-2 and V is TRBV4-1; D uncertain. With 1 base removed from V and 4 bases from J, the gap between germline ends came to 19 bases. Germline V lookup: CDR1 MGHRA, CDR2 YSYEKL. CDR3 length: 17 residues.

This chain connects TRBV5-1 to TRBJ2-7, with TRBD1 matching 7 bases. Germline V gives CDR1 SGHRS, CDR2 YFSETQ. V shed 4 bases, J shed 0 bases, and the junction held 7 bases outside the gene matches. The CDR3 runs to 15 residues. This CDR3 is CASSPTGVISYEQYF. CDR3 bases: TGCGCCAGCAGCCCAACAGGGGTAATCTCCTACGAGCAGTACTTC.

The V gene is TRBV7-9, the J gene TRBJ2-5, with TRBD1 matching over 7 bases. In germline, CDR1 is SEHNR, CDR2 FQNEAQ (reference sequence). CDR3 length: 14 residues. The V gene end was trimmed by 5 bases and the J gene end by 5 bases; junction bases not matched to a gene: 8. The CDR3 loop is CASSARQGAETQYF. In DNA form, the CDR3 reads TGTGCCAGCAGCGCCAGACAGGGAGCGGAGACCCAGTACTTC.

This clone was detected once. The chain recombines TRBV6-5 with TRBJ1-2; the D gene is possibly TRBD1 (5 bases). Germline CDR1 MNHEY, CDR2 SVGAGI. The CDR3 has 14 amino acids. V gave up 3 bases and J gave up 8 bases, with 16 bases separating them. The CDR3 DNA reads as TGTGCCAGCAGTTATTCGGGGACGGGAGGGGGCTACACCTTC. This codes for CASSYSGTGGGYTF.

V usage is TRBV19 and J usage is TRBJ1-5, with 10 bases that match TRBD1. CDR3 size: 15 residues. The V and J ends lost 4 bases and 7 bases, in that order; junction bases with no gene match: 7. Germline V gene lookup returns CDR1 LNHDA and CDR2 SQIVND (reference sequence). The CDR3 DNA sequence: TGTGCCAGTAGTAACGCCGGGACAGGGGTACAGCCCCAGCATTTT. Translation: CASSNAGTGVQPQHF.

This clone was counted a single time. This CDR3 reads CASSRGGFNEQFF. For the CDR3, the DNA is TGTGCCAGCAGTCGGGGGGGTTTCAATGAGCAGTTCTTC. The chain joins TRBV6-5 to TRBJ2-1; 8 positions agree with TRBD2. The CDR3 length is 13 residues. The junction had 3 bases not matched to a gene; V was cut back by 5 bases and J by 6 bases. Germline values: CDR1 MNHEY, CDR2 SVGAGI.

V is TRBV5-4 and J is TRBJ1-2; D possibly corresponds to TRBD1 (5 bases). Looked up from germline, CDR1 is SGHNT and CDR2 is YYREEE (reference sequence). CDR3 length: 16 amino acids. Trimming took 4 bases from V and 2 from J, leaving 18 bases between them. CDR3 in DNA: TGTGCCAGCAGCCCCCCCCCGACAGCCCTCAACTATGGCTACACCTTC. Amino acids: CASSPPPTALNYGYTF. The full variable domain, in which reference TRBV5-4 and TRBJ1-2 provide the parts outside the CDR3, is ETGVTQSPTHLIKTRGQQVTLRCSSQSGHNTVSWYQQALGQGPQFIFQYYREEENGRGNFPPRFSGLQFPNYSSELNVNALELDDSALYLCASSPPPTALNYGYTFGSGTRLTVV.

This clone came up once. The chain uses TRBV5-4 and TRBJ2-7; the match to TRBD1 covers 10 bases. Germline loops: CDR1 SGHNT, CDR2 YYREEE (reference sequence). The CDR3 contains 12 residues. V gave up 3 bases and J gave up 6 bases; unmatched junction bases: 0. The CDR3 DNA reads as TGTGCCAGCAGCTGGGACAGGGGCGAGCAGTACTTC. It specifies CASSWDRGEQYF.

This clone was recorded only once. The chain couples TRBV6-1 to TRBJ2-2; possible D gene TRBD2, 5 bases. The CDR3 is 15 residues long. The germline V and J ends were trimmed by 6 bases and 4 bases, with 15 bases remaining between them. Germline lookup yields CDR1 MNHNS and CDR2 SASEGT. CDR3 amino acids: CASRAEGVGTGELFF. CDR3 coding DNA: TGTGCCAGCAGAGCAGAGGGTGTCGGCACCGGGGAGCTGTTTTTT.

As concerns this clone: At one boundary the junction diverges from the germline segment, which might be a read error. The chain has TRBV7-7 and TRBJ2-6, with 16 bases identical to TRBD2. Germline CDR1 reads SSHAT; CDR2 reads FNYEAQ (reference sequence). The CDR3 has 21 residues. CDR3 loop: CASSLGLAGGPDGSGANVLTF. The CDR3 nucleotides read TGTGCTAGCAGCTTGGGACTAGCGGGGGGGCCTGATGGATCTGGGGCCAACGTCCTGACTTTC.

The rearrangement links TRBV10-3 to TRBJ2-7; 7 nucleotides match TRBD2. Per germline, CDR1 ENHRY and CDR2 SYGVKD. The CDR3 is made up of 13 amino acids. V lost 6 bases to trimming and J lost 6 bases; unmatched junction nucleotides: 8. CDR3 DNA: TGTGCCATCAGGACTAGCAGAGGGCCCGAGCAGTACTTC. Residues: CAIRTSRGPEQYF.

Written as DNA, the CDR3 is TGTGCCATCGGGACAATCTATAGCAATCAGCCCCAGCATTTT. It yields the protein CAIGTIYSNQPQHF. The chain has TRBV19 and TRBJ1-5; TRBD1 is a possible D gene (6 bases). Trimming took off 10 bases at V and 0 bases at J, with 13 bases between the two ends. Per germline, CDR1 LNHDA and CDR2 SQIVND (reference sequence). The CDR3 loop spans 14 amino acids.

The chain combines TRBV27 with TRBJ1-2, with unresolved D. V shed 4 bases and J shed 4 bases, with 19 bases lying between them. The germline V gene has CDR1 MNHEY and CDR2 SMNVEV (reference sequence). This CDR3 is 16 amino acids long. DNA of the CDR3: TGTGCCAGCAGTTCCCGAGTGCGGGGTCTCGGCTATGGCTACACCTTC. It yields the protein CASSSRVRGLGYGYTF.

The chain employs TRBV19 and TRBJ2-4; 11 bases line up with TRBD2. This CDR3 is built from 17 residues. In germline, CDR1 is LNHDA, CDR2 SQIVND (reference sequence). V was pared by 5 bases and J by 5 bases, with 11 bases of the junction left unmatched. The CDR3 coding sequence is TGTGCCAGTAGTTCCATAGCGGGGGGGCCCCTCCAAAACATTCAGTACTTC. This encodes CASSSIAGGPLQNIQYF.

The CDR3 DNA follows: TGTGCCAGCAGCGCTCAGGGTGACTCTGGGGCCAACGTCCTGACTTTC. The encoded protein is CASSAQGDSGANVLTF. The V call is TRBV7-9, the J call TRBJ2-6; weak D call: TRBD1 (5 bases). CDR3 length equals 16 residues. Germline lookup yields CDR1 SEHNR and CDR2 FQNEAQ (reference sequence). Trimming cost V 5 bases and J 0 bases, with 11 bases left between them.

The V and J genes are TRBV15 and TRBJ2-2; TRBD2 matches 9 bases. Germline V gene sequence: CDR1 LNHNV, CDR2 YYDKDF (reference sequence). The CDR3 loop spans 15 amino acids. After removal of 4 bases from V and 7 bases from J, the junction contained 7 bases not matched to a gene. CDR3 in DNA: TGTGCCACCAGCAACGTAGCGGGGGTCGGCGGGGAGCTGTTTTTT. Translated: CATSNVAGVGGELFF.